This TCR beta chain emerged from a study of identical twins (dated by TCRdb to the mid-2010s). As for the study more broadly: To test whether fetal clonotypes persist, the study used deep sequencing on TCR alpha and beta repertoires from monozygotic twins, unrelated adults of various ages, and cord blood. Replicate twin experiments were performed at different times using different library preparation protocols to rule out contamination.

Here is what the overall study found, with its caveats: Excess twin sharing in beta out-of-frame sequences was weaker because fewer shared sequences lowered the signal-to-noise ratio. Fewer insertions were carried by abundant cord blood beta clonotypes, a similar but weaker trend appeared in young adult naive repertoires, and no such trend appeared in memory repertoires. Recombination models systematically underestimated out-of-frame TCR alpha sharing in monozygotic twins but agreed with sharing between unrelated individuals. Compared with coincidental sharing between unrelated individuals, an excess of low generation-probability sequences was observed among out-of-frame TCR alpha sequences shared between twins. Because the same donors could not be followed over many years, the conclusions depended on cross-sectional statistical analysis. Zero-insertion analyses could be partly confounded by invariant T cells such as MAIT and iNKT, though diverse VJ usage argued against such confounding for most clonotypes.

All donors were healthy Caucasians. Miltenyi CD45RO+ enrichment and human naive T-cell isolation kits were used to isolate memory (CD45RO+) and naive T cells from PBMC. Library preparation was by 5' RACE. Sequencing used an Illumina HiSeq 2000. Template switching introduced a universal primer binding site; the final cDNA contained a unique molecular identifier, enabling accurate counting of TCR cDNA molecules. Specific primers in the conserved constant-segment region were used to synthesize first-strand cDNA for TCR alpha and beta chains. Each cDNA library was double barcoded, with a SMART-Mk sample barcode plus Illumina barcodes, to control for contamination. TruSeq adapter sequences and Illumina sample barcodes were added in two successive PCR steps. Sequencing of the TCR alpha and beta cDNA libraries was done on the Illumina HiSeq platform using custom primers. Per the source publication's procedure: Raw reads were processed with MiGEC to extract unique molecular identifiers, and MiXCR was used to determine CDR3 positions. Recombination models were inferred per individual with the repgenHMM and IGoR tools using an EM algorithm. The tcR package in R was used for shared clonotype analysis, with sharing normalized by the product of cloneset sizes. To study raw recombination without the effects of thymic and clonal selection, out-of-frame nonproductive sequences were analyzed. TCRdb handled the public reads itself, with Q25 trimming in fastp and clone calling in MiXCR, and kept productive beta chains. Records with the same CDR3 protein are collapsed into one entry carrying the most frequent genes and DNA. TCRdb's processing, not the authors' own work, is the source of the V and J calls. This sample gives about 210,000 distinct CDR3 sequences in total; around 10% of them show up just once. Of the sample, 5% to 6% is held by the ten largest clones.

From the cysteine up to the phenylalanine, the CDR3 has a length of 11 residues. Only the CDR3 part of the read is kept: 33 bases, read in frame from the first base. Per the germline V gene (reference sequence), LGHDT is the CDR1 and YNNKEL is the CDR2. V is pruned by 9 bases and J by 6 bases, leaving 5 bases of the junction without a gene match. Note on this clonotype: Its antigen specificity is not known. Base quality data are lacking; no much larger clone is found one base away.

Sequences were obtained from memory (CD45RO+) T cells sorted from blood. The sample's cell subset or site label, decoded: CD45RO+ enriched T cells. The chain is assembled from TRBV3-1 and TRBJ2-7; 7 middle bases align to TRBD2. This receptor was taken from a woman aged 18-29 years in good health. The CDR3 sequence is CASSGGGEQYF. Read as DNA, the sequence is TGTGCCAGTTCGGGGGGTGGCGAGCAGTACTTC.